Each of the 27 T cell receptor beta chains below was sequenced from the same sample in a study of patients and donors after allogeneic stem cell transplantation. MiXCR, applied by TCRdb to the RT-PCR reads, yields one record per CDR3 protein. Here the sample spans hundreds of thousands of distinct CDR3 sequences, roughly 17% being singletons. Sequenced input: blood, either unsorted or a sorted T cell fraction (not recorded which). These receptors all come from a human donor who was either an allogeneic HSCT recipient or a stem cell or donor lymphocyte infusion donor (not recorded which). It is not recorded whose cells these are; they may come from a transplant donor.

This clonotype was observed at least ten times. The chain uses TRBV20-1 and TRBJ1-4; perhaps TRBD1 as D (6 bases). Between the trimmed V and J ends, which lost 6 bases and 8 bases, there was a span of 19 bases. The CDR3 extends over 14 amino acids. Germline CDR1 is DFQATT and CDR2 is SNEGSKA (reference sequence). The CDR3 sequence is CSAQIRDTTEKLFF. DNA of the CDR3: TGCAGTGCCCAGATTCGGGACACCACCGAAAAACTGTTTTTT.

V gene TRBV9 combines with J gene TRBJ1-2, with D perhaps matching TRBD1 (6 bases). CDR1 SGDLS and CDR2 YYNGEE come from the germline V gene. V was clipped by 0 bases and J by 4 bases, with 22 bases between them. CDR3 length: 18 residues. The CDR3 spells CASSVGRGRGTLSYGYTF. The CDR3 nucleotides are TGTGCCAGCAGCGTAGGTCGCGGCAGGGGTACTCTCTCCTATGGCTACACCTTC.

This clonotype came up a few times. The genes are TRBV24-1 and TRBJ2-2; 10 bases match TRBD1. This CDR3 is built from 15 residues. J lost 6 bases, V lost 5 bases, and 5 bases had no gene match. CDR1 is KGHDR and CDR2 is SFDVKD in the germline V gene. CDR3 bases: TGTGCCACCAGTGGGCCGGGACAGGGGCCCGGGGAGCTGTTTTTT. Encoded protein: CATSGPGQGPGELFF.

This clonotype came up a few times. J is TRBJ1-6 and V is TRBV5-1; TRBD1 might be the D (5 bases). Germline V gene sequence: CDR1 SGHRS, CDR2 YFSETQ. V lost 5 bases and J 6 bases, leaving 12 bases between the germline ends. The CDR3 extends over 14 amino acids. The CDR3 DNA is TGCGCCAGCAGATCCGGGACCTTTAATTCACCCCTCCACTTT. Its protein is CASRSGTFNSPLHF.

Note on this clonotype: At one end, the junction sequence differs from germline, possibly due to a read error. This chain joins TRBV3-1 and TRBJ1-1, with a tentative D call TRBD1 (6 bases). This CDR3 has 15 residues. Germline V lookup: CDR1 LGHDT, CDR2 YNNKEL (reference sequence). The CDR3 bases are TGCGCCAGCAGCCAAGATCCGGGGGGGCGGACTGAAGCTTTCTTT. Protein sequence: CASSQDPGGRTEAFF.

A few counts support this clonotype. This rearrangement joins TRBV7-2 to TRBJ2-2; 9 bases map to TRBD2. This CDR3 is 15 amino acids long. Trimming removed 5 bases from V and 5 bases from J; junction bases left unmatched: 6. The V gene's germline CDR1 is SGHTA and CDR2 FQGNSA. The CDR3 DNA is TGTGCCAGCAGCAAGCGGGGGGCACCAACCGGGGAGCTGTTTTTT. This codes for CASSKRGAPTGELFF.

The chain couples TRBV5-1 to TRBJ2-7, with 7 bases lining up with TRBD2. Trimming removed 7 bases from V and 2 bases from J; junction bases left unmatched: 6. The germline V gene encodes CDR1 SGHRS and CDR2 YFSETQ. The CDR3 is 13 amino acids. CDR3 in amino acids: CASRGDVAYEQYF. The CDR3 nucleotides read TGCGCCAGCCGGGGGGACGTAGCCTACGAGCAGTACTTC.

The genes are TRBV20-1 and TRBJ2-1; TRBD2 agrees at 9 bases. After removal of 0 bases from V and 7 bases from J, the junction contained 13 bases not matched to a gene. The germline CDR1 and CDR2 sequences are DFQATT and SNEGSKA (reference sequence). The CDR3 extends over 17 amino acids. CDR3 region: CSARDRASGKILNEQFF. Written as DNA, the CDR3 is TGCAGTGCTAGAGATCGCGCTAGCGGGAAAATTTTGAATGAGCAGTTCTTC.

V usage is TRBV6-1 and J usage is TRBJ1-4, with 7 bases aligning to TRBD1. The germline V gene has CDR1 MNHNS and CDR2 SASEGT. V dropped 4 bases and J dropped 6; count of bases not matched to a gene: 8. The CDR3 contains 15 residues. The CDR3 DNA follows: TGTGCCAGCAGTGTCCCTAGCAGGGGGGATGAAAAACTGTTTTTT. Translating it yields CASSVPSRGDEKLFF.

The CDR3 reads CASSIGLDRVGDTQYF. The CDR3 bases are TGTGCCAGTAGTATCGGACTCGACAGGGTGGGCGATACGCAGTATTTT. This sequence joins TRBV19 and TRBJ2-3; 7 bases are a match to TRBD1. The CDR3 sequence is 16 residues long. Trimming removed 3 bases from V and 6 bases from J; junction bases left unmatched: 12. The germline V gene encodes CDR1 LNHDA and CDR2 SQIVND (reference sequence).

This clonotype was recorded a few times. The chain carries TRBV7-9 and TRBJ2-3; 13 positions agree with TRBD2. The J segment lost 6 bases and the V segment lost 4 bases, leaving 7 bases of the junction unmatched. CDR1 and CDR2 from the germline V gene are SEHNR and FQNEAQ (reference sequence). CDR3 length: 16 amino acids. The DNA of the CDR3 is TGTGCCAGCAGCTACGGACTAGCGGGAGTTTGGGATACGCAGTATTTT. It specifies CASSYGLAGVWDTQYF.

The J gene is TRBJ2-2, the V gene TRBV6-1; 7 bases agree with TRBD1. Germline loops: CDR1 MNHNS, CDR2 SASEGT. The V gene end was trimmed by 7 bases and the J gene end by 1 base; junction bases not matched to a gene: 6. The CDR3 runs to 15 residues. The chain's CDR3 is CASTARTGNTGELFF. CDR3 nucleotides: TGTGCCAGCACCGCCCGGACAGGGAACACCGGGGAGCTGTTTTTT.

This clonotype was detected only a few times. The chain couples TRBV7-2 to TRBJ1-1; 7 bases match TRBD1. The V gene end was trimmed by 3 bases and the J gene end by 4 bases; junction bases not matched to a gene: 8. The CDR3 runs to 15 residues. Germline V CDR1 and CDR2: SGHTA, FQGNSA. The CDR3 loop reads CASSLTGWGSTEAFF. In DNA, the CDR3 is TGTGCCAGCAGCTTGACAGGGTGGGGGAGCACTGAAGCTTTCTTT.

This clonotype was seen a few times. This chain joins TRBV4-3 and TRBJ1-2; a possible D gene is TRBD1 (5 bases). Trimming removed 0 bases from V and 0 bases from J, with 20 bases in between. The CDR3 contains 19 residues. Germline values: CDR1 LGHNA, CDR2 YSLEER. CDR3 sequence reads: CASSQDWAPGQGTNYGYTF. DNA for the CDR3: TGCGCCAGCAGCCAAGATTGGGCCCCCGGGCAGGGTACTAACTATGGCTACACCTTC.

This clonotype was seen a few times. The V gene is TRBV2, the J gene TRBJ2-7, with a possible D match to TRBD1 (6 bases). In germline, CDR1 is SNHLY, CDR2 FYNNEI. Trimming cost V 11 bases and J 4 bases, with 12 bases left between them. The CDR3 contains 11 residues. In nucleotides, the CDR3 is TGTGCCGGTAGGACAGCTTACGAGCAGTACTTC. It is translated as CAGRTAYEQYF.

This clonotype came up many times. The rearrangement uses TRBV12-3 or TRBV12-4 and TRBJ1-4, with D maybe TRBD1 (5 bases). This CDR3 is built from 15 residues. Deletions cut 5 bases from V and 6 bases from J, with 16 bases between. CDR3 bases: TGTGCCAGCAGTCCCTGGAGGAGGGGAGATGAAAAACTGTTTTTT. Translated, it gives CASSPWRRGDEKLFF.

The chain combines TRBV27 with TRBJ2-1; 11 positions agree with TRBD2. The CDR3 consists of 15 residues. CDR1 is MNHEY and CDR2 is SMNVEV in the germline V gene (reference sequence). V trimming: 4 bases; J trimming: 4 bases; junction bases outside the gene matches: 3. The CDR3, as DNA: TGTGCCAGCAGTTGGGGGACTAGCGGATACAATGAGCAGTTCTTC. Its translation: CASSWGTSGYNEQFF.

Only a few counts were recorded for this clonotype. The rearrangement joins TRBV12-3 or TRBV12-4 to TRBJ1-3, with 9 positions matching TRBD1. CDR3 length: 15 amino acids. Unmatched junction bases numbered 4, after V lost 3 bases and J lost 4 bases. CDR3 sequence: CASSFRTGVGNTIYF. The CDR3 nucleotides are TGTGCCAGCAGTTTTAGGACAGGGGTGGGAAACACCATATATTTT.

The CDR3 reads CATSDLTSGRLNTGELFF. The DNA of the CDR3 is TGTGCCACCAGTGATTTGACTAGCGGGCGACTGAACACCGGGGAGCTGTTTTTT. The gene calls are TRBV24-1 and TRBJ2-2, with 9 bases fitting TRBD2. There are 18 residues in the CDR3. CDR1 and CDR2 (germline): KGHDR, SFDVKD. V was clipped by 0 bases and J by 1 base; unmatched bases: 5.

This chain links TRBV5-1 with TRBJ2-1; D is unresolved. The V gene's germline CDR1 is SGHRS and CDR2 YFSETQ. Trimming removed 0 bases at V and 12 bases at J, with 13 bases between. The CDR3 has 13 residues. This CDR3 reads CASSLGSSVWQFF. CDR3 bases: TGCGCCAGCAGCTTGGGTAGTTCCGTTTGGCAGTTCTTC.

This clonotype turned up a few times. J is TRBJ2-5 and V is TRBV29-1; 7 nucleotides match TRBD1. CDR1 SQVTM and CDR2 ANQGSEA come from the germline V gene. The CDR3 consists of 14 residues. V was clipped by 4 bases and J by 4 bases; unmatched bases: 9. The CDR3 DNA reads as TGCAGCGTTGGGGACAGACCCTACCTAGAGACCCAGTACTTC. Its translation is CSVGDRPYLETQYF.

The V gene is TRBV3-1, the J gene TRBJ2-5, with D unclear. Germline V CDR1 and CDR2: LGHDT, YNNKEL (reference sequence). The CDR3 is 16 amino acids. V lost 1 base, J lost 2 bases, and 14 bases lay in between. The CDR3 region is CASSQGAAGTQETQYF. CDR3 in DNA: TGTGCCAGCAGCCAAGGTGCGGCAGGTACTCAAGAGACCCAGTACTTC.

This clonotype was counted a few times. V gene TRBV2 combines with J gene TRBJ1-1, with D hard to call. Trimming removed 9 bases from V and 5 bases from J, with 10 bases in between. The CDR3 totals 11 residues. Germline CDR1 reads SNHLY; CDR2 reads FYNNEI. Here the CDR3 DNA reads TGTGCCAGACCGGGGAATACTGAAGCTTTCTTT. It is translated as CARPGNTEAFF.

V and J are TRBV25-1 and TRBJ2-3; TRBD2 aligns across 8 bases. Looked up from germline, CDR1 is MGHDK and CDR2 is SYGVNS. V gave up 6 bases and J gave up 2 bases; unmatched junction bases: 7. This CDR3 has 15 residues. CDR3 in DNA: TGTGCCAGCAGCTACCACGGGGGGGTCACAGATACGCAGTATTTT. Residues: CASSYHGGVTDTQYF.

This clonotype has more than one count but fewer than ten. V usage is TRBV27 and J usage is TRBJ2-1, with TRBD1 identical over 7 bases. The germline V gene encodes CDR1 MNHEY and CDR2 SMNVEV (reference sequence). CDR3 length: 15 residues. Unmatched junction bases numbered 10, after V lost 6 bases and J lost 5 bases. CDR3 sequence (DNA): TGTGCCAGCAGACGACAGGGTTTGCTGGACAATGAGCAGTTCTTC. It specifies CASRRQGLLDNEQFF.

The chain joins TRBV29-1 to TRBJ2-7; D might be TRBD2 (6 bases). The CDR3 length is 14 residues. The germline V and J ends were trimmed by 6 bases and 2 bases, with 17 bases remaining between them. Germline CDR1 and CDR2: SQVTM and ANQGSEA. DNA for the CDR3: TGCAGCGTGCGAACAGGACTAACAACCTACGAGCAGTACTTC. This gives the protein CSVRTGLTTYEQYF.

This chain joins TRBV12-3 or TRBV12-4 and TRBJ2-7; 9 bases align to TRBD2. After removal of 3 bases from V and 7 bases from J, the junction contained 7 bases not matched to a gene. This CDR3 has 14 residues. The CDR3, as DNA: TGTGCCAGCAGTTTTGGTAGCGGGAGACTAGAGCAGTACTTC. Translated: CASSFGSGRLEQYF.